This record covers a single T cell receptor (beta chain). What it binds is unknown. Germline lookup yields CDR1 SGHDT and CDR2 YYEEEE. The CDR3 totals 14 residues. V lost 0 bases to trimming and J lost 3 bases, with 10 bases between them. These data are taken from a study of T cell repertoires in cytomegalovirus infection. At the level of the study: HLA-B-restricted CMV epitopes that are well studied, plus recently identified HLA-C-restricted ones, were used by the study. The public TCR beta signatures pointed to both CMV infection and matching HLA type.

TCRdb used MiXCR to reprocess the reads, holding one entry per CDR3 protein. The table has tens of thousands of distinct CDR3 sequences, roughly 20% seen once. Study-level points and caveats: HLA-C-restricted CMV clonotypes gave the most frequent clonotype in two of eight donors. The cumulative frequency of public TCR beta families identified carriers of CMV plus the relevant HLA.

Sequenced here: CD8+ T cells from cultured PBMCs, sampled from culture after CMV antigen stimulation. The genes are TRBV5-6 and TRBJ2-7; the D is unclear. The source is a human donor in good health (CMV status not recorded). Some clones in this sample may be carry-over from other donors' samples. The CDR3 loop reads CASSLAADFYEQYF. In DNA, the CDR3 is TGTGCCAGCAGCTTGGCTGCAGATTTCTACGAGCAGTACTTC.